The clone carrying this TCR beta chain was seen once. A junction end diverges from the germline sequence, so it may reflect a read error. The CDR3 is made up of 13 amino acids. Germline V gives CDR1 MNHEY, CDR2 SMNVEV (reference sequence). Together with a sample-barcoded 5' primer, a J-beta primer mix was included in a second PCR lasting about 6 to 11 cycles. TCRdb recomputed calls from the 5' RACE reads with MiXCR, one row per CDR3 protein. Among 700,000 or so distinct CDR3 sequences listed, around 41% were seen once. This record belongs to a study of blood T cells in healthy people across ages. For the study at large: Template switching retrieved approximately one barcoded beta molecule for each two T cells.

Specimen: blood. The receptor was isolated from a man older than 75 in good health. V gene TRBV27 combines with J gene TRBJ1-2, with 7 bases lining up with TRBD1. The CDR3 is CASISRQGLGHTF. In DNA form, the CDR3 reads TGTGCCAGCATTTCACGACAGGGCCTTGGCCACACCTTC.